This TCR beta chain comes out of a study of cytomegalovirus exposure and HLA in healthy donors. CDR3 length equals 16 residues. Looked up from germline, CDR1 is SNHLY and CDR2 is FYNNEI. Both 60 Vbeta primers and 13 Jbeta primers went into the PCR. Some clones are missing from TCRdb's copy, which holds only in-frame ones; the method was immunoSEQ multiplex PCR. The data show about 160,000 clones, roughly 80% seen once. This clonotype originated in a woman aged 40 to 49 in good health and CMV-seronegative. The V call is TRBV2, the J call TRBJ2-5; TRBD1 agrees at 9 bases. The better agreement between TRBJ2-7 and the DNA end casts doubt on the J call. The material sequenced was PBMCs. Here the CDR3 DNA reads TGTGCCAGCAGTGAAGTAGGGACAGGGCTGGCTTACGAGCAGTACTTC. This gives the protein CASSEVGTGLAYEQYF.